The entry that follows covers one TCR beta chain sequence. Its antigen is not yet known. No qualities accompany the bases; no much larger clone lies one base away. These data belong to a study of blood T cell repertoires in COVID-19 (dated by TCRdb to 2020 to 2021). Study-level background: Samples covering the acute and convalescent phases of COVID-19 were provided by collaborators in the United States, Italy and Spain. Samples came from the ongoing ImmuneRACE study (first 160 participants) plus 1,254 subjects from 6 global collaborators. HLA class I and class II types, where available, came from metadata supplied by the sample provider rather than from assay-based typing. The repertoires were released in a freely available public database meant as a resource for research on the immune response to SARS-CoV-2. The prospective study material was composed of cDNA or gDNA derived from T cells, B-cell-depleted T cells, or PBMCs. A de-identified subject ID, COVID-19 status, age in years and sex were almost always included in the sample metadata. Subjects who had been exposed to COVID-19, were actively infected with it, or had recovered from it provided the deeply sampled blood TCRbeta repertoires that made up the dataset. The paper as a whole reports these results and caveats: How much clinical and demographic metadata was included differed by source and by participant, and the metadata was provided uncurated.

TCRbeta CDR3 regions were amplified from genomic DNA by means of the immunoSEQ Assay, a bias-controlled multiplex PCR. Turning to the authors' computational methods: Within the assay, amplification of reference gene primers was used to estimate how many nucleated cells each sample contained. Sequence reads were collapsed and filtered to measure the absolute abundance of every unique TCRbeta CDR3 rearrangement. For each sample, productive Simpson clonality was calculated by taking the square root of Simpson's diversity index across productive rearrangements. What TCRdb holds here is the immuneACCESS table cut down to in-frame rearrangements. Part of the clones is not present; checked against another copy, under half of the missing clones reflect an unresolved V gene, and the others are unexplained. The DNA gave D and trimming, while V, J and clone size come from that table. This sample is represented by 100,000 to 150,000 clones; roughly 88% of them were singletons. Together, the top ten hold over 9% of the sample.

The germline V gene (reference sequence) specifies LGHDT as CDR1 and YNNKEL as CDR2. There are 14 amino acids in the CDR3, from cysteine to phenylalanine inclusive. Solely the CDR3 DNA is kept, with 42 bases framed from the first base. Clipping removes 8 bases from V and 5 bases from J, with 9 as the unmatched junction base count. Whole blood was collected in K2EDTA tubes by collaborating institutions according to the institutions' own protocols. For TCRbeta analysis, collaborators shipped samples as frozen whole blood, isolated PBMCs, or DNA extracted from either of those sample types. The chain couples TRBV3-1 (or the pseudogene TRBV3-2) to TRBJ2-3; 8 bases in the junction line up with TRBD2. The receptor was isolated from a man aged 50 to 60 with acute or convalescent COVID-19. Sequencing was done on a sample of peripheral blood. The CDR3 in this case is CASGYGGAGDTQYF. DNA sequence: TGTGCCAGCGGATACGGGGGGGCTGGAGATACGCAGTATTTT.